The 24 T cell receptor beta chains below come from one sample, sequenced in a study of quantifying T cell responses using KT2 cells. Study-wide context: cDNA was made from DNase-treated RNA using alpha and beta constant primers.

Each cDNA got a UMI-containing oligo ligated at its 3' end. The first PCR ran about 4 cycles with an equimolar RC1.1 and RC1.2 beta primer mix. A single record per CDR3 protein comes from TCRdb applying MiXCR to the UMI-ligation and nested PCR reads. This table holds tens of thousands of distinct CDR3 sequences, roughly 7.2% found once. Sequencing was done on a sample of PBMCs spiked with cells of the T cell clone KT2. All receptors come from a human donor.

The chain links TRBV9 to TRBJ2-5, with D unresolved. Germline lookup yields CDR1 SGDLS and CDR2 YYNGEE. There are 14 residues in the CDR3. The V end lost 0 bases, the J end lost 2 bases, and 8 bases lay between the germline ends. In DNA, the CDR3 is TGTGCCAGCAGCGTAGGGGCCATTCAAGAGACCCAGTACTTC. Amino acid sequence: CASSVGAIQETQYF.

The gene calls are TRBV4-3 and TRBJ1-2; no clear D gene. V lost 3 bases and J 0 bases, leaving 8 bases between the germline ends. CDR1 LGHNA and CDR2 YSLEER come from the germline V gene. CDR3 size: 14 residues. In DNA form, the CDR3 reads TGCGCCAGCAGCCAGGATCACACTAACTATGGCTACACCTTC. Translation: CASSQDHTNYGYTF.

The chain joins TRBV2 to TRBJ2-2; D assignment may be TRBD1 or TRBD2 (6 bases each). The length of the CDR3 is 18 residues. V was pared by 9 bases and J by 0 bases, with 23 bases between. Germline assignment: CDR1 SNHLY and CDR2 FYNNEI. CDR3 sequence reads: CASRDFGVGGPNTGELFF. DNA for the CDR3: TGTGCCAGTCGCGATTTCGGTGTGGGGGGCCCGAACACCGGGGAGCTGTTTTTT.

This clonotype was detected many times. V gene TRBV10-3 combines with J gene TRBJ1-5; 7 bases map to TRBD1. This CDR3 region has 14 residues. Germline lookup yields CDR1 ENHRY and CDR2 SYGVKD. V was clipped by 10 bases and J by 4 bases; unmatched bases: 10. CDR3 DNA sequence: TGTGCCACACTAGGACAGGAGGTTAATCAGCCCCAGCATTTT. This gives the protein CATLGQEVNQPQHF.

There are a few counts of this clonotype. V usage is TRBV24-1 and J usage is TRBJ2-5, with 7 bases fitting TRBD1. Unmatched junction bases numbered 4, after V lost 3 bases and J lost 4 bases. Germline V gene lookup returns CDR1 KGHDR and CDR2 SFDVKD. The CDR3 spans 14 residues. In nucleotides, the CDR3 is TGTGCCACCAGTGATCGGGACAGTATAGAGACCCAGTACTTC. As protein: CATSDRDSIETQYF.

This clonotype was observed a few times. Germline and junction disagree at one end, which may indicate a read error. The chain has TRBV7-7 and TRBJ1-1; D is undetermined. The CDR3 runs 13 residues. Germline V CDR1 and CDR2: SSHAT, FNYEAQ (reference sequence). Written as DNA, the CDR3 is TGTGCTAGCAGTTTTGGGGAAAACACTGAAGCTTTCTTT. It translates to CASSFGENTEAFF. Together with reference TRBV7-7 and TRBJ1-1, the CDR3 gives the full variable domain: GAGVSQSPRYKVTKRGQDVTLRCDPISSHATLYWYQQALGQGPEFLTYFNYEAQPDKSGLPSDRFSAERPEGSISTLTIQRTEQRDSAMYRCASSFGENTEAFFGQGTRLTVV.

The sample holds a few counts of this clonotype. The chain recombines TRBV12-3 or TRBV12-4 with TRBJ2-3; D unclear. V was trimmed by 2 bases and J by 10 bases, leaving 10 bases between them. This CDR3 has 12 amino acids. The DNA for the CDR3 is TGTGCCAGCAGTTTATTGGGTAATCCGCAGTATTTT. Encoded protein: CASSLLGNPQYF.

In this sample, this clonotype turned up many times. The chain employs TRBV10-3 and TRBJ2-1; 12 nucleotides agree with TRBD2. Germline CDR1 reads ENHRY; CDR2 reads SYGVKD. The J segment lost 11 bases and the V segment lost 2 bases, leaving 4 bases of the junction unmatched. The CDR3 covers 14 residues. In nucleotides, the CDR3 is TGTGCCATCAGTGAGGCTCTAGCGGGGGGGCAGCAGTTCTTC. Translation: CAISEALAGGQQFF.

Worth noting for this clonotype: A single base separates this from a much larger clone, so it may be a read error. The chain employs TRBV10-3 and TRBJ2-3, with 9 bases fitting TRBD1. The CDR3 covers 15 residues. The germline V gene has CDR1 ENHRY and CDR2 SYGVKD. In DNA form, the CDR3 reads TGTGCCAGCAGTGAGACGACAGGGGGAACAGATACGAAGTATTTT. Protein: CASSETTGGTDTKYF.

This clonotype occurred many times. The chain combines TRBV12-3 or TRBV12-4 with TRBJ1-3; the D is unclear. The CDR3 is 11 residues long. Trimming cost V 8 bases and J 2 bases, with 4 bases left between them. CDR3 nucleotide sequence: TGTGCCAGCCTAGCTGGAAACACCATATATTTT. Its translation: CASLAGNTIYF.

The V and J genes are TRBV11-2 and TRBJ1-5, with TRBD1 matching 10 bases. This CDR3 comprises 15 residues. Trimming took 3 bases from V and 5 from J; bases not matched to a gene: 4. The V gene's germline CDR1 is SGHAT and CDR2 FQNNGV. The CDR3 here is CASSFDGTGDQPQHF. The DNA of the CDR3 is TGTGCCAGCAGCTTTGACGGGACAGGGGATCAGCCCCAGCATTTT.

The genes are TRBV21-1 and TRBJ2-5; the D call of TRBD1 is as the table states it, not checked on the DNA. TRBV21-1 is classified as a pseudogene. This CDR3 spans 16 amino acids. The CDR3 is CASSESRQGIGETQYF. As DNA, the CDR3 is TGTGCCAGCAGCGAGAGCCGACAGGGGATCGGAGAGACCCAGTACTTC.

This clonotype was seen only a few times. This chain uses TRBV20-1 with TRBJ1-1; 9 bases agree with TRBD1. V was pared by 7 bases and J by 2 bases, with 11 bases of the junction left unmatched. Germline V gives CDR1 DFQATT, CDR2 SNEGSKA (reference sequence). The CDR3 runs to 15 residues. In DNA, the CDR3 is TGCAGTGTGGGACAGGGAGGTGTGAGTAACACTGAAGCTTTCTTT. Amino acid sequence: CSVGQGGVSNTEAFF.

This clonotype has at least ten counts. The J gene is TRBJ1-1, the V gene TRBV14; 7 positions match TRBD1. V lost 2 bases and J lost 3; bases outside the gene matches: 6. This CDR3 is 15 amino acids long. Germline CDR1 reads SGHDN; CDR2 reads FVKESK. The CDR3 DNA is TGTGCCAGCAGCCAAAGAAACAGGGGTGACACTGAAGCTTTCTTT. It encodes CASSQRNRGDTEAFF.

This clonotype was counted at least ten times. V gene TRBV20-1 combines with J gene TRBJ1-2; weak D call: TRBD1 (5 bases). The germline V and J ends were trimmed by 5 bases and 2 bases, with 15 bases remaining between them. Germline V CDR1 and CDR2: DFQATT, SNEGSKA (reference sequence). The CDR3 runs to 14 residues. The CDR3 nucleotides read TGCAGTGCTGAAGTCCGGGACGGAAACTATGGCTACACCTTC. It encodes CSAEVRDGNYGYTF.

The chain is built from TRBV7-9 and TRBJ2-1, with D unclear. CDR3 length: 13 residues. Germline V lookup: CDR1 SEHNR, CDR2 FQNEAQ (reference sequence). Trimming removed 1 base at V and 4 bases at J, with 5 bases between. The CDR3 region is CASSLVGYNEQFF. Written as DNA, the CDR3 is TGTGCCAGCAGCTTAGTGGGGTACAATGAGCAGTTCTTC.

This clonotype was counted many times. The chain has TRBV6-6 and TRBJ2-3, with D tentatively TRBD1 (5 bases). V lost 5 bases and J 2 bases, leaving 11 bases between the germline ends. The CDR3 has 14 residues. Germline lookup yields CDR1 MNHNY and CDR2 SVGAGI (reference sequence). Here the CDR3 reads CASSRQLFTDTQYF. The CDR3, as DNA: TGTGCCAGCAGTCGACAGCTATTCACAGATACGCAGTATTTT.

This clonotype was counted between two and nine times. V usage is TRBV12-3 or TRBV12-4 and J usage is TRBJ1-1, with D unresolved. The CDR3 totals 14 residues. V lost 5 bases and J lost 0, with 10 bases in between. CDR3 sequence: CASSPEHLNTEAFF. As DNA, the CDR3 is TGTGCCAGCAGTCCAGAACACCTGAACACTGAAGCTTTCTTT.

This clonotype was found a few times. The gene calls are TRBV9 and TRBJ1-1; D might be TRBD1 (6 bases). Germline-derived CDR1 and CDR2 are SGDLS and YYNGEE. Trimming left V 1 base short and J 1 base short, with 11 bases between. This CDR3 has 15 amino acids. For the CDR3, the DNA is TGTGCCAGCAGCGTAACAGGGAGAGCGAACACTGAAGCTTTCTTT. This gives the protein CASSVTGRANTEAFF.

The chain uses TRBV7-9 and TRBJ2-7; no clear D. CDR1 and CDR2 (germline): SEHNR, FQNEAQ (reference sequence). Trimming cost V 4 bases and J 0 bases, with 7 bases left between them. This CDR3 has 13 residues. DNA for the CDR3: TGTGCCAGCAGCTGGGCTAACTCCTACGAGCAGTACTTC. Protein: CASSWANSYEQYF.

This clonotype was seen only a few times. The chain couples TRBV3-1 to TRBJ2-1, with 12 bases fitting TRBD2. The V segment lost 2 bases and the J segment 4 bases; nucleotides outside the gene matches: 0. Germline V lookup: CDR1 LGHDT, CDR2 YNNKEL (reference sequence). This CDR3 contains 15 residues. The CDR3 nucleotides are TGTGCCAGCAGCCAACTAGCGGGAGGGTACAATGAGCAGTTCTTC. Amino acids: CASSQLAGGYNEQFF.

This clonotype was counted only a few times. The V gene is TRBV5-1, the J gene TRBJ1-1; weak D call: TRBD1 (5 bases). Germline V gene lookup returns CDR1 SGHRS and CDR2 YFSETQ. The CDR3 is 15 amino acids. V was pared by 2 bases and J by 2 bases, with 13 bases between. CDR3 in DNA: TGCGCCAGCAGCTTCCTCAGGGAAAGAAACACTGAAGCTTTCTTT. This translates into CASSFLRERNTEAFF.

The CDR3 DNA sequence: TGTGCCAGCAGCCTACCGACAGGGGCGTCCGATACGCAGTATTTT. It specifies CASSLPTGASDTQYF. The chain links TRBV5-6 to TRBJ2-3; 8 nucleotides agree with TRBD1. The V and J ends lost 4 bases and 6 bases, in that order; junction bases with no gene match: 10. Germline assignment: CDR1 SGHDT and CDR2 YYEEEE. The CDR3 has 15 residues.

This sequence joins TRBV5-1 and TRBJ2-1; D possibly uses TRBD1 or TRBD2 (5 bases each). The germline V gene encodes CDR1 SGHRS and CDR2 YFSETQ. The CDR3 extends over 12 amino acids. V shed 5 bases and J shed 7 bases, with 10 bases lying between them. CDR3 bases: TGCGCCAGCAGTATCGGGGCGAATGAGCAGTTCTTC. Protein product: CASSIGANEQFF.